The rows below give T cell receptor beta chains drawn from one sample of a study of cytomegalovirus exposure and HLA in healthy donors. Sequencing used immunoSEQ multiplex PCR; TCRdb keeps in-frame clones, though not all of them. The table shows some 89,000 clones, with 85% occurring only once. Source material: PBMCs. The receptor source for this set is a man aged 35 to 55 in good health and CMV-seropositive. Each CDR3 is given with its conserved first and last residue. D genes are given only for firm matches. The size field is filled for only some rows; it gives once, few, many or a size class.

CDR3aa: CASRTSGINTQYF
CDR3nt: TGTGCCAGCAGGACTAGCGGGATCAATACGCAGTATTTT
v_gene: TRBV2
j_gene: TRBJ2-3
len: 13
abundance: .
d_gene: TRBD2

CDR3aa: CASTLGLRGSSTDTQYF
CDR3nt: TGTGCCAGCACTCTGGGACTACGAGGTTCTAGCACAGATACGCAGTATTTT
v_gene: TRBV11-2
j_gene: TRBJ2-3
len: 17
abundance: .
d_gene: TRBD2

CDR3aa: CASSVVLGANEQFF
CDR3nt: TGTGCCAGCAGCGTAGTTTTGGGGGCCAATGAGCAGTTCTTC
v_gene: TRBV9
j_gene: TRBJ2-1
len: 14
abundance: .
d_gene: .

CDR3aa: CASSPLDLDRLNTEAFF
CDR3nt: TGTGCCAGCTCACCACTCGATTTGGACAGGTTGAACACTGAAGCTTTCTTT
v_gene: TRBV18
j_gene: TRBJ1-1
len: 17
abundance: .
d_gene: TRBD1

CDR3aa: CASKQRVEGYTF
CDR3nt: TGTGCCAGCAAACAGAGGGTAGAAGGCTACACCTTC
v_gene: TRBV28
j_gene: TRBJ1-2
len: 12
abundance: .
d_gene: .

CDR3aa: CASTPHPRNEQFF
CDR3nt: TGTGCCAGCACTCCCCACCCGAGGAATGAGCAGTTCTTC
v_gene: TRBV28
j_gene: TRBJ2-1
len: 13
abundance: .
d_gene: .

CDR3aa: CARSLRTSGYTYEQYF
CDR3nt: TGTGCCAGAAGCCTCCGGACTAGCGGGTATACCTACGAGCAGTACTTC
v_gene: TRBV5-3
j_gene: TRBJ2-7
len: 16
abundance: .
d_gene: TRBD2

CDR3aa: CAISQQEQETQYF
CDR3nt: TGTGCCATCAGTCAACAGGAACAAGAGACCCAGTACTTC
v_gene: TRBV10-3
j_gene: TRBJ2-5
len: 13
abundance: .
d_gene: .

CDR3aa: CASSPGTSGATGELFF
CDR3nt: TGTGCCAGTAGTCCAGGGACTAGCGGAGCCACCGGGGAGCTGTTTTTT
v_gene: TRBV19
j_gene: TRBJ2-2
len: 16
abundance: .
d_gene: TRBD2

CDR3aa: CSATRQRGLFF
CDR3nt: TGCAGTGCTACCCGACAGCGGGGACTGTTTTTT
v_gene: TRBV20-1
j_gene: TRBJ1-4
len: 11
abundance: once
d_gene: .

CDR3aa: CAWAQGREQYF
CDR3nt: TGTGCCTGGGCCCAGGGGCGGGAGCAGTACTTC
v_gene: TRBV30
j_gene: TRBJ2-7
len: 11
abundance: few
d_gene: .

CDR3aa: CASTTDRGLFYEQYF
CDR3nt: TGTGCCAGCACCACTGACAGGGGCTTATTCTACGAGCAGTACTTC
v_gene: TRBV6-1
j_gene: TRBJ2-7
len: 15
abundance: .
d_gene: TRBD1

CDR3aa: CASSYSPGQGYTF
CDR3nt: TGTGCCAGCAGTTACTCGCCGGGTCAGGGCTACACCTTC
v_gene: TRBV6-6
j_gene: TRBJ1-2
len: 13
abundance: .
d_gene: .

CDR3aa: CASSLGDTFYEQYF
CDR3nt: TGTGCCAGCAGCTTGGGAGACACGTTCTACGAGCAGTACTTC
v_gene: TRBV5-6
j_gene: TRBJ2-7
len: 14
abundance: .
d_gene: .

CDR3aa: CASRGALRSGNTIYF
CDR3nt: TGTGCCAGCCGGGGGGCCCTCCGATCTGGAAACACCATATATTTT
v_gene: TRBV28
j_gene: TRBJ1-3
len: 15
abundance: .
d_gene: .

CDR3aa: CASSERGSYNSPLHF
CDR3nt: TGTGCCAGCAGTGAAAGGGGGTCCTATAATTCACCCCTCCACTTT
v_gene: TRBV2
j_gene: TRBJ1-6
len: 15
abundance: .
d_gene: .

CDR3aa: CASSEAFQDYEQYF
CDR3nt: TGTGCCAGCAGTGAAGCCTTTCAGGACTACGAGCAGTACTTC
v_gene: TRBV6-1
j_gene: TRBJ2-7
len: 14
abundance: .
d_gene: .

CDR3aa: CATLPAGGYEQYF
CDR3nt: TGTGCCACCCTCCCGGCAGGGGGGTACGAGCAGTACTTC
v_gene: TRBV19
j_gene: TRBJ2-7
len: 13
abundance: .
d_gene: .

CDR3aa: CASRESGLNIQYF
CDR3nt: TGTGCCAGCAGAGAAAGCGGGCTAAACATTCAGTACTTC
v_gene: TRBV28
j_gene: TRBJ2-4
len: 13
abundance: .
d_gene: .

CDR3aa: CASRLLSGGPQQYF
CDR3nt: TGTGCCAGCAGACTGCTGAGCGGGGGCCCCCAACAGTATTTT
v_gene: TRBV7-9
j_gene: TRBJ2-3
len: 14
abundance: .
d_gene: TRBD2